The sample holds one count of the clone carrying this TCR beta chain. The data were taken from a study of blood T cell repertoires in COVID-19. Study in general: Sites across the United States, Italy and Spain contributed samples from acute and convalescent COVID-19. Sources were T cells, B-cell-depleted T cells, or PBMCs; the material itself was cDNA or gDNA.

With 5 bases removed from V and 0 bases from J, the gap between germline ends came to 11 bases. In germline, CDR1 is SGHTA, CDR2 FQGNSA. This CDR3 contains 15 residues. This table comes from immunoSEQ multiplex PCR, and its TCRdb copy is limited to in-frame clones, with some not included. The data hold over 300,000 clones, with 70% to 90% observed a single time. The sequenced sample consisted of peripheral blood. This chain uses TRBV7-2 with TRBJ2-1, with a tentative D call TRBD1 (6 bases). This clonotype originated in a human donor in a cohort sampled during active COVID-19. CDR3 protein: CASSLDRSSYNEQFF. The CDR3 DNA sequence: TGTGCCAGCAGCCTCGACAGGAGCTCCTACAATGAGCAGTTCTTC.